One sample yielded the 2 T cell receptor beta chains listed below, sequenced in a study of cytomegalovirus exposure and HLA in healthy donors. PCR primers comprised 60 Vbeta and 13 Jbeta primers. Sequencing was performed with immunoSEQ multiplex PCR; in TCRdb, only in-frame clones are kept and a portion is missing. The data show 200,000 or so clones, around 80% seen once. Specimen: PBMCs. These receptors came from a girl between 2 and 10 years old in good health and CMV-seronegative.

This clone has more than one count but fewer than ten. V usage is TRBV27 and J usage is TRBJ2-2, with 9 bases fitting TRBD2. Germline V gives CDR1 MNHEY, CDR2 SMNVEV (reference sequence). The CDR3 sequence is 19 residues long. V shed 0 bases, J shed 0 bases, and the junction held 8 bases outside the gene matches. CDR3 nucleotides: TGTGCCAGCAGTTTATCGATAGCGGGAGTTGCCGCGAACACCGGGGAGCTGTTTTTT. This translates into CASSLSIAGVAANTGELFF.

This sequence joins TRBV11-2 and TRBJ1-6; D perhaps matches TRBD1 (6 bases). V was cut by 6 bases and J by 2 bases, with 14 bases left in between. This CDR3 has 16 amino acids. Germline CDR1 reads SGHAT; CDR2 reads FQNNGV. The CDR3 is CASRNRAITYNSPLHF. DNA for the CDR3: TGTGCCAGCAGGAACAGGGCTATAACCTATAATTCACCCCTCCACTTT.